A single sample gave rise to the 15 T cell receptor beta chains below, sequenced in a study of cytomegalovirus exposure and HLA in healthy donors. PCR was performed using 60 Vbeta and 13 Jbeta primers. Clones were read by immunoSEQ multiplex PCR, and TCRdb kept only the in-frame ones, dropping some. Altogether 180,000 or so clones are present, 75% to 85% being singletons, with the ten largest covering about 1.5%. What was sequenced was PBMCs. The receptors stem from a man aged 18 to 30 in good health and CMV-seronegative.

This clone showed up just a few times. This chain joins TRBV6-5 and TRBJ1-3, with D tentatively TRBD1 (5 bases). The V end was cut by 2 bases, the J end by 6 bases, with 8 bases between. CDR1 is MNHEY and CDR2 is SVGAGI in the germline V gene. The CDR3 loop spans 13 amino acids. CDR3 in amino acids: CASSYRDLNTIYF. The CDR3 DNA follows: TGTGCCAGCAGTTACAGGGACTTAAACACCATATATTTT.

The chain recombines TRBV4-1 with TRBJ2-1, with 8 nucleotides matching TRBD2. V dropped 4 bases and J dropped 0; count of bases not matched to a gene: 5. The CDR3 covers 16 residues. Germline values: CDR1 MGHRA, CDR2 YSYEKL. CDR3 residues: CASSRGGLSSYNEQFF. For the CDR3, the DNA is TGCGCCAGCAGCCGCGGGGGGCTCAGCTCCTACAATGAGCAGTTCTTC.

Details on this clone: A junction end diverges from the germline sequence, so it may reflect a read error. V is TRBV7-9 and J is TRBJ2-2, with D perhaps matching TRBD1 (6 bases). The CDR3 consists of 15 residues. Germline assignment: CDR1 SEHNR and CDR2 FQNEAQ (reference sequence). The CDR3 bases are TGTTCCAGCAGCCCATCTAAACAGGGAACCGGGGAGCTGTTTTTT. Translation gives CSSSPSKQGTGELFF. The variable domain in full, completed from reference TRBV7-9 and TRBJ2-2, reads DTGVSQNPRHKITKRGQNVTFRCDPISEHNRLYWYRQTLGQGPEFLTYFQNEAQLEKSRLLSDRFSAERPKGSFSTLEIQRTEQGDSAMYLCSSSPSKQGTGELFFGEGSRLTVL.

The V call is TRBV6-6, the J call TRBJ2-5; TRBD2 matches 14 bases. The CDR3 is 16 amino acids. V dropped 4 bases and J dropped 4; count of bases not matched to a gene: 5. Germline V lookup: CDR1 MNHNY, CDR2 SVGAGI (reference sequence). CDR3 sequence reads: CASSFGLAGGGETQYF. The CDR3 DNA follows: TGTGCCAGCAGTTTCGGACTAGCGGGGGGAGGAGAGACCCAGTACTTC.

The J gene is TRBJ2-7, the V gene TRBV27; TRBD1 matches at 9 bases. Germline lookup yields CDR1 MNHEY and CDR2 SMNVEV (reference sequence). The CDR3 length is 15 residues. After removal of 5 bases from V and 3 bases from J, the junction contained 8 bases not matched to a gene. Here the CDR3 DNA reads TGTGCCAGCAGTCCAGGGGGGACAGGGAGCTACGAGCAGTACTTC. The encoded protein is CASSPGGTGSYEQYF.

This clone occurred once. This rearrangement joins TRBV7-2 to TRBJ2-1; the match to TRBD2 covers 12 bases. The junction had 13 bases not matched to a gene; V was cut back by 3 bases and J by 10 bases. The CDR3 loop spans 17 amino acids. CDR1 and CDR2 from the germline V gene are SGHTA and FQGNSA. The CDR3 protein is CASSFGSSGRAGREQFF. CDR3 in DNA: TGTGCCAGCAGCTTCGGATCTAGCGGGAGGGCCGGCAGGGAGCAGTTCTTC.

In this sample, this clone turned up a few times. V gene TRBV6-6 combines with J gene TRBJ1-5; D call uncertain. Trimming shortened V by 6 bases and J by 4 bases, and 10 bases separated the two germline ends. CDR3 length: 13 residues. Germline V gene data show CDR1 as MNHNY and CDR2 as SVGAGI (reference sequence). The CDR3 DNA follows: TGTGCCAGCAGCCACTTCCTAAATCAGCCCCAGCATTTT. It codes for CASSHFLNQPQHF.

The chain couples TRBV7-2 to TRBJ1-2; TRBD1 is a possible D gene (5 bases). The CDR3 spans 14 residues. The germline gives CDR1 SGHTA, CDR2 FQGNSA. V lost 4 bases and J lost 8, with 17 bases in between. CDR3 nucleotides: TGTGCCAGCAGCTCCGACCGGGGGATTAAGGGCTACACCTTC. Translation gives CASSSDRGIKGYTF.

The chain joins TRBV25-1 to TRBJ2-2; 9 bases map to TRBD1. There are 15 residues in the CDR3. Trimming removed 6 bases from V and 4 bases from J; junction bases left unmatched: 6. Germline CDR1 is MGHDK and CDR2 is SYGVNS. DNA of the CDR3: TGTGCCAGCAGGGAACAGGGGGCGGGCACCGGGGAGCTGTTTTTT. Amino acid sequence: CASREQGAGTGELFF.

Here the CDR3 reads CASSNGWGGRADTQYF. The DNA for the CDR3 is TGTGCCAGCAGTAATGGATGGGGCGGGAGGGCAGATACGCAGTATTTT. The V and J genes are TRBV5-4 and TRBJ2-3; 9 positions agree with TRBD2. The CDR3 runs 16 residues. Per the germline V gene, CDR1 is SGHNT and CDR2 is YYREEE (reference sequence). V lost 5 bases to trimming and J lost 4 bases; unmatched junction nucleotides: 11.

The chain combines TRBV6-6 with TRBJ2-5, with TRBD1 identical over 7 bases. Unmatched junction bases numbered 9, after V lost 5 bases and J lost 3 bases. In germline, CDR1 is MNHNY, CDR2 SVGAGI (reference sequence). CDR3 length: 15 residues. CDR3 amino acids: CASSPGQTSKETQYF. Written as DNA, the CDR3 is TGTGCCAGCAGTCCGGGACAGACATCCAAAGAGACCCAGTACTTC.

V is TRBV4-3 and J is TRBJ2-1, with 13 bases lining up with TRBD2. The trim removed 0 bases at V and 9 bases at J, leaving 8 bases unmatched. Germline lookup yields CDR1 LGHNA and CDR2 YSLEER. The CDR3 is 17 residues long. The CDR3 nucleotides are TGCGCCAGCAGCCAAGATGCCAGACTAGCGGGAGGAGGTGAGCAGTTCTTC. It specifies CASSQDARLAGGGEQFF.

The chain links TRBV6-6 to TRBJ2-1; TRBD2 aligns across 8 bases. Germline CDR1 and CDR2: MNHNY and SVGAGI (reference sequence). This CDR3 has 14 residues. V was clipped by 5 bases and J by 3 bases; unmatched bases: 3. CDR3 in DNA: TGTGCCAGCAGTAGCGGGAGTGTCTACAATGAGCAGTTCTTC. It codes for CASSSGSVYNEQFF.

The chain recombines TRBV4-1 with TRBJ2-1, with D possibly matching TRBD2 (5 bases). With 0 bases removed from V and 9 bases from J, the gap between germline ends came to 15 bases. The CDR3 loop spans 15 amino acids. The germline CDR1 and CDR2 sequences are MGHRA and YSYEKL. CDR3 in amino acids: CASSQEERVRGEQFF. The CDR3 nucleotides read TGCGCCAGCAGCCAAGAGGAACGGGTCCGGGGTGAGCAGTTCTTC.

The chain is built from TRBV13 and TRBJ1-2, with D tentatively TRBD1 (6 bases). Trimming shortened V by 2 bases and J by 1 base, and 17 bases separated the two germline ends. The CDR3 extends over 17 amino acids. Germline V lookup: CDR1 PRHDT, CDR2 FYEKMQ (reference sequence). DNA for the CDR3: TGTGCCAGCAGCTTATCCCGGCAGGGGCGCGGTAACTATGGCTACACCTTC. Its translation is CASSLSRQGRGNYGYTF.